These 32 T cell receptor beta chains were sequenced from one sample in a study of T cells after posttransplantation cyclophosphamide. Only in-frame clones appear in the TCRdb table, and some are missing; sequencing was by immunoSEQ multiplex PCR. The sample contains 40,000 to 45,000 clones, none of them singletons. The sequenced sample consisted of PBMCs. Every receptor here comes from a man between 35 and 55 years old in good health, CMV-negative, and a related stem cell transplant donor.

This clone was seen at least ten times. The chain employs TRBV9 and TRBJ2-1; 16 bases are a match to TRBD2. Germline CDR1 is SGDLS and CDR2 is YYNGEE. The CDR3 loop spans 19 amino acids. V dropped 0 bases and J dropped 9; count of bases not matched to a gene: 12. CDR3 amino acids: CASSVAKPGLAGGPVEQFF. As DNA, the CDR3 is TGTGCCAGCAGCGTAGCCAAACCGGGACTAGCGGGAGGGCCGGTTGAGCAGTTCTTC.

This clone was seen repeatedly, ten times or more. The CDR3, as DNA: TGTGCCAGTAGTATCATGGGGGGGTCAGACGGGGAGCTGTTTTTT. It encodes CASSIMGGSDGELFF. V gene TRBV19 combines with J gene TRBJ2-2; 7 bases agree with TRBD2. Germline assignment: CDR1 LNHDA and CDR2 SQIVND (reference sequence). The CDR3 has 15 amino acids. The junction had 8 bases not matched to a gene; V was cut back by 3 bases and J by 7 bases.

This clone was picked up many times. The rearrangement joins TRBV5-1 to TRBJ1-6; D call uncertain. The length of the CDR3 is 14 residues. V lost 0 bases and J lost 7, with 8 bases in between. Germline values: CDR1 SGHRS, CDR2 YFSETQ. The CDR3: CASSLAGPNSPLHF. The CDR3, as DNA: TGCGCCAGCAGCTTGGCAGGCCCAAATTCACCCCTCCACTTT.

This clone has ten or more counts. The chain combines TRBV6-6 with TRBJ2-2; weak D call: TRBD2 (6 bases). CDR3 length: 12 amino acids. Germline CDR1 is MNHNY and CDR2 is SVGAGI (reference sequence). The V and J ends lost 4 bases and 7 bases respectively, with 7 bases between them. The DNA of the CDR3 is TGTGCCAGCAGTTTGGGGGGCGGGGAGCTGTTTTTT. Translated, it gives CASSLGGGELFF.

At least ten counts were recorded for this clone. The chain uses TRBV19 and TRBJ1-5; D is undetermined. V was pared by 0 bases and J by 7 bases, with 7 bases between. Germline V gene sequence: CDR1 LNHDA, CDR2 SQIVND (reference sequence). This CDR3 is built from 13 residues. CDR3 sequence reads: CASSIDLRQPQHF. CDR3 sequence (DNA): TGTGCCAGTAGTATAGATCTACGGCAGCCCCAGCATTTT.

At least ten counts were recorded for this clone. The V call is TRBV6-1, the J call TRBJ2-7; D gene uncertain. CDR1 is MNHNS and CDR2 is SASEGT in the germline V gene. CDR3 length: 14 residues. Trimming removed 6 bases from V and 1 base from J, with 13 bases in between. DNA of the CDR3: TGTGCCAGCAGGATTTGGCTTAATTCCTACGAGCAGTACTTC. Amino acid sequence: CASRIWLNSYEQYF.

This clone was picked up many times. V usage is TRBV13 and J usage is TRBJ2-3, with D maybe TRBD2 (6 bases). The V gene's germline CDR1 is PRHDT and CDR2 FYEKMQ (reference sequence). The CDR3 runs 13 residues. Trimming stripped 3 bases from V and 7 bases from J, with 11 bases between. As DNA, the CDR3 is TGTGCCAGCAGCTTTGGGACTCCAAATACGCAGTATTTT. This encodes CASSFGTPNTQYF.

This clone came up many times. As DNA, the CDR3 is TGTGCCAGTAGGGCGACGGGGGGCGGCTATGGCTACACCTTC. Amino acids: CASRATGGGYGYTF. The chain uses TRBV19 and TRBJ1-2, with D perhaps TRBD1 (6 bases). The CDR3 runs to 14 residues. Trimming cost V 6 bases and J 4 bases, with 15 bases left between them. Germline CDR1 and CDR2: LNHDA and SQIVND (reference sequence).

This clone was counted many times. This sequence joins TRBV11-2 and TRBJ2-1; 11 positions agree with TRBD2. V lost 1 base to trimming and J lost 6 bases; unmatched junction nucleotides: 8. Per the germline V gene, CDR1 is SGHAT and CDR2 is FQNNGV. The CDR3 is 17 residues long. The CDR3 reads CASSLGMGLAELNEQFF. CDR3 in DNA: TGTGCCAGCAGCTTAGGCATGGGACTAGCGGAACTCAATGAGCAGTTCTTC.

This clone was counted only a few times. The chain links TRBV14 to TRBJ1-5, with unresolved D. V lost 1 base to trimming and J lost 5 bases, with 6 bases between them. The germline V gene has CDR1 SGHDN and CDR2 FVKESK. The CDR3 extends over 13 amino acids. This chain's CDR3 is CASSQAPYQPQHF. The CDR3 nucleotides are TGTGCCAGCAGCCAAGCCCCTTATCAGCCCCAGCATTTT. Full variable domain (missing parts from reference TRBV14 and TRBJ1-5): EAGVTQFPSHSVIEKGQTVTLRCDPISGHDNLYWYRRVMGKEIKFLLHFVKESKQDESGMPNNRFLAERTGGTYSTLKVQPAELEDSGVYFCASSQAPYQPQHFGDGTRLSIL.

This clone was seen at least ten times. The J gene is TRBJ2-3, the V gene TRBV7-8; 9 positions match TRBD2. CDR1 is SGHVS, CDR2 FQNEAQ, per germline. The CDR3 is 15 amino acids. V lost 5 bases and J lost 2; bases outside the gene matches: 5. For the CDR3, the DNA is TGTGCCAGCAGCGGCGGGACTAGCTACACAGATACGCAGTATTTT. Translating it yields CASSGGTSYTDTQYF.

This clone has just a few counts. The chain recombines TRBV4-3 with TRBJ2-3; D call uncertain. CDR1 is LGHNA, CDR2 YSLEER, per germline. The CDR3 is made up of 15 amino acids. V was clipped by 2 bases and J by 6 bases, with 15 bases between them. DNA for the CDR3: TGCGCCAGCAGCCAAACCCTAGATATCCTGGATACGCAGTATTTT. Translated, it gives CASSQTLDILDTQYF.

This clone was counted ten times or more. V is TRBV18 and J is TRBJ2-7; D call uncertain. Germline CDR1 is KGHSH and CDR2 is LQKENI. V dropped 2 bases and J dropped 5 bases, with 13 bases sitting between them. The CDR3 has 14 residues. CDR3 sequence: CASSPIWSRDEQYF. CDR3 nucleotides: TGTGCCAGCTCACCAATTTGGTCCCGCGACGAGCAGTACTTC.

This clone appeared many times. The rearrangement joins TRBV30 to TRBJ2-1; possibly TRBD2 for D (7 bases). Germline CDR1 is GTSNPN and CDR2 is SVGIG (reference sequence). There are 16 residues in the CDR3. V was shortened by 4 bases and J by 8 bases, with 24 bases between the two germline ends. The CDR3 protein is CAWTRGGTIPSDEQFF. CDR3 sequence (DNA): TGTGCCTGGACCAGGGGAGGGACTATTCCCTCGGATGAGCAGTTCTTC. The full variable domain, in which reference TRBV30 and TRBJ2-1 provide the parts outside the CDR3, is SQTIHQWPATLVQPVGSPLSLECTVEGTSNPNLYWYRQAAGRGLQLLFYSVGIGQISSEVPQNLSASRPQDRQFILSSKKLLLSDSGFYLCAWTRGGTIPSDEQFFGPGTRLTVL.

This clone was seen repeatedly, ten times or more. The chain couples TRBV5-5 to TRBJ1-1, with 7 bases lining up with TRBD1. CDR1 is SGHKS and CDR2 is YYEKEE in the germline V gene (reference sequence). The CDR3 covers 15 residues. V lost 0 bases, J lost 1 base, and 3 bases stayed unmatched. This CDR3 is CASSLGGQSNTEAFF. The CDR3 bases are TGTGCCAGCAGCTTGGGGGGACAGTCGAACACTGAAGCTTTCTTT.

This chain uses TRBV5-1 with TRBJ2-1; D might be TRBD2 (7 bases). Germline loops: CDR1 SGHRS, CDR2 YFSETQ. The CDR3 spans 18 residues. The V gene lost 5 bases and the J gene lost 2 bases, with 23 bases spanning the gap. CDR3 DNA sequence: TGCGCCAGCAGTTTTACCGAATTTAGGGGGGGGGCCTACAATGAGCAGTTCTTC. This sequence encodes CASSFTEFRGGAYNEQFF. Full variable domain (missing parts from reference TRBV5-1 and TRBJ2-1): KAGVTQTPRYLIKTRGQQVTLSCSPISGHRSVSWYQQTPGQGLQFLFEYFSETQRNKGNFPGRFSGRQFSNSRSEMNVSTLELGDSALYLCASSFTEFRGGAYNEQFFGPGTRLTVL.

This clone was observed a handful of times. The CDR3 is CASQPGNTAGELFF. Here the CDR3 DNA reads TGTGCCTCTCAGCCGGGAAACACCGCCGGGGAGCTGTTTTTT. The chain combines TRBV19 with TRBJ2-2, with D perhaps TRBD2 (5 bases). V lost 11 bases to trimming and J lost 6 bases, with 19 bases between them. The CDR3 sequence is 14 residues long. Per the germline V gene, CDR1 is LNHDA and CDR2 is SQIVND (reference sequence).

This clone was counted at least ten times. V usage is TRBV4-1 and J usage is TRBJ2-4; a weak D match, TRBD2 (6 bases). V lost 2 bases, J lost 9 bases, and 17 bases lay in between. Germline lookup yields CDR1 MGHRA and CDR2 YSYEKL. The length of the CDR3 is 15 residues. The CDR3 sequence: CASSQNGRDRSIQYF. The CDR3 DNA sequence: TGCGCCAGCAGCCAAAACGGGAGAGATAGGAGCATTCAGTACTTC.

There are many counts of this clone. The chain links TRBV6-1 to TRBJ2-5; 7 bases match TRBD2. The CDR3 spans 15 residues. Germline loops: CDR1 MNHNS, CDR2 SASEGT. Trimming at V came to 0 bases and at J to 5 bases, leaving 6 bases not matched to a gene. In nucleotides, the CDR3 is TGTGCCAGCAGTGAAGCCGGGACTACGGGGGAGACCCAGTACTTC. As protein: CASSEAGTTGETQYF.

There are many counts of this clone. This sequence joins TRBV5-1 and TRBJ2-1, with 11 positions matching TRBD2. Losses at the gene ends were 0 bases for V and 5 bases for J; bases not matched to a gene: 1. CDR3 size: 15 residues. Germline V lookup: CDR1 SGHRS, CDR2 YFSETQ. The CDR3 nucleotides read TGCGCCAGCAGCTTGGGGGGACTAGCGGACAATGAGCAGTTCTTC. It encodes CASSLGGLADNEQFF.

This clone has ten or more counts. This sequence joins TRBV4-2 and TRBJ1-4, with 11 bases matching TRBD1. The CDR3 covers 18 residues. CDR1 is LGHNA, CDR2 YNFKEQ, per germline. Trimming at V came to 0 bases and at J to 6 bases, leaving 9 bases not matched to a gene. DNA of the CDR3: TGTGCCAGCAGCCAAGATCAGGGGACAGGGGGTGGGGATGAAAAACTGTTTTTT. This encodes CASSQDQGTGGGDEKLFF.

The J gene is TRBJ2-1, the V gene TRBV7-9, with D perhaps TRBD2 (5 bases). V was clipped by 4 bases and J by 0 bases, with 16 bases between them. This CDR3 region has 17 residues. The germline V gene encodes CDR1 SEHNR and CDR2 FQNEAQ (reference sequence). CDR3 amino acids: CASSSQFLGSSYNEQFF. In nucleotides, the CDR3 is TGTGCCAGCAGCTCCCAGTTCTTAGGGAGCTCCTACAATGAGCAGTTCTTC.

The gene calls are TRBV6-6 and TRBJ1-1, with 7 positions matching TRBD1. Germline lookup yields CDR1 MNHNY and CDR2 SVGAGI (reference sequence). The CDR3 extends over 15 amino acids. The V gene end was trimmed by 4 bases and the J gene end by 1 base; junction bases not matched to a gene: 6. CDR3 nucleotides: TGTGCCAGCAGTTTCATAGGACAGGCGAACACTGAAGCTTTCTTT. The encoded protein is CASSFIGQANTEAFF.

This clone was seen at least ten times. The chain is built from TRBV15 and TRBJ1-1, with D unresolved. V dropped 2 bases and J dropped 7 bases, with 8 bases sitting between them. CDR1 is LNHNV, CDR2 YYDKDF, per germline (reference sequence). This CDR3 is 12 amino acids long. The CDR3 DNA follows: TGTGCCACCAGCAGAAACCACGGTGAAGCTTTCTTT. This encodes CATSRNHGEAFF. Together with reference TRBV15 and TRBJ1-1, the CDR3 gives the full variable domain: DAMVIQNPRYQVTQFGKPVTLSCSQTLNHNVMYWYQQKSSQAPKLLFHYYDKDFNNEADTPDNFQSRRPNTSFCFLDIRSPGLGDTAMYLCATSRNHGEAFFGQGTRLTVV.

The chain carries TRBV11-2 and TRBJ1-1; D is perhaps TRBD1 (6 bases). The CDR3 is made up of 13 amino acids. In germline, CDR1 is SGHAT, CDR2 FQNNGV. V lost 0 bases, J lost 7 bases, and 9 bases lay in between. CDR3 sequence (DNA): TGTGCCAGCAGCTTAGAACGAGGGGGTGAAGCTTTCTTT. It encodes CASSLERGGEAFF.

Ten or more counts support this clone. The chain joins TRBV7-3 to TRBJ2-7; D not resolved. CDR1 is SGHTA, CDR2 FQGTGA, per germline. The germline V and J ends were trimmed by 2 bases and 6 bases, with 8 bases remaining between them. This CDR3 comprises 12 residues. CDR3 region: CASSLDLAEQYF. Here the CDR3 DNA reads TGTGCCAGCAGCTTAGATTTAGCCGAGCAGTACTTC.

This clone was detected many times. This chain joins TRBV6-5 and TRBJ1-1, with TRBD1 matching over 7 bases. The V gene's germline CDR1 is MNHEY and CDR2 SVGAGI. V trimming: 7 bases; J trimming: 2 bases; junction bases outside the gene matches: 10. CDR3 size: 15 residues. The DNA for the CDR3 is TGTGCCAGCAAAAGACAGGGTAACACCAACACTGAAGCTTTCTTT. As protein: CASKRQGNTNTEAFF.

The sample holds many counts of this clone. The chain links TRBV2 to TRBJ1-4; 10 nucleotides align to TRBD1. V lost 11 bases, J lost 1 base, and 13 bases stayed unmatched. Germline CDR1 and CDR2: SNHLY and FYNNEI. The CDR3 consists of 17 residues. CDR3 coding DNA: TGTGCCGGAAAGAACGACAGGGGGCTCTTAACTAATGAAAAACTGTTTTTT. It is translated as CAGKNDRGLLTNEKLFF.

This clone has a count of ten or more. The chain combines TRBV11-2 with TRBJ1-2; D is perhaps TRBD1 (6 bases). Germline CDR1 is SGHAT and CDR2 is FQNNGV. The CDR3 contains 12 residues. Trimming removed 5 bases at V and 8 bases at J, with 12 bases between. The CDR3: CASSLRGLGYTF. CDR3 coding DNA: TGTGCCAGCAGCCTGAGGGGGTTGGGCTACACCTTC.

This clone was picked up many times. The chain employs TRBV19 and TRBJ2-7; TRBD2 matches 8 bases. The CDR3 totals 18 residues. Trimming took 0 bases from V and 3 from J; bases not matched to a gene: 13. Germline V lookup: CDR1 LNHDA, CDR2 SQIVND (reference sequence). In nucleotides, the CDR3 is TGTGCCAGTAGTATAGACCCCGGGACTAGTCTTAGAGACTACGAGCAGTACGTC. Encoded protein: CASSIDPGTSLRDYEQYV.

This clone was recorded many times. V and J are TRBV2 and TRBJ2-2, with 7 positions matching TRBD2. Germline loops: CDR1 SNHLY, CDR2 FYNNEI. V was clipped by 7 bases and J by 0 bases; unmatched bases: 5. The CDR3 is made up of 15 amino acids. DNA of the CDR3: TGTGCCAGCATGGGGGGGACGGCGAACACCGGGGAGCTGTTTTTT. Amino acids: CASMGGTANTGELFF.

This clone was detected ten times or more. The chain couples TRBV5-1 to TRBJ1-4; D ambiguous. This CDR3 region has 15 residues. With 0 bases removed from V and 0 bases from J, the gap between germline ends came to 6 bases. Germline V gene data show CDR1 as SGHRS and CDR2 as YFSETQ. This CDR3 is CASSLGTTTNEKLFF. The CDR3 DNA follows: TGCGCCAGCAGCTTGGGAACAACAACTAATGAAAAACTGTTTTTT.